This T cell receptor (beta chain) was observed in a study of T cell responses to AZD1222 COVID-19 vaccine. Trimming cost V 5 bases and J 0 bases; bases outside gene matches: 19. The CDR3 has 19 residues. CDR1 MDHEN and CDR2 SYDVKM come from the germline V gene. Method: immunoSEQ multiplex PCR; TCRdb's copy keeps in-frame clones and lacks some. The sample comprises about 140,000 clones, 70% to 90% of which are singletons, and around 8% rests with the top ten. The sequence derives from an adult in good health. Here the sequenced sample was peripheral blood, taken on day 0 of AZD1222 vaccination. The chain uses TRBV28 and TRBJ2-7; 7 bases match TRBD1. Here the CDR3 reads CASSPLLPRQGVPSYEQYF. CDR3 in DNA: TGTGCCAGCAGTCCACTCCTTCCCCGGCAGGGGGTACCCTCCTACGAGCAGTACTTC.